This T cell receptor (beta chain) emerged from a study of T cells in Graves' hyperthyroidism and ophthalmopathy. TCR beta CDR3 sequences were amplified from RNA transcripts. A set of HTBI primers served as the primers for a first-round RT-PCR of the TCR CDR3. TCRdb passed the multiplex PCR reads through MiXCR, listing each CDR3 protein once. The table lists a few hundred thousand distinct CDR3 sequences, around 46% of them singletons, with about 8% in the top ten. In germline, CDR1 is SQVTM, CDR2 ANQGSEA. The CDR3 loop spans 13 amino acids. V was shortened by 4 bases and J by 7 bases, with 17 bases between the two germline ends.

The sequencing input was peripheral blood or thyroid tissue (not recorded which). The TCR sequence derives from a woman under 30 with Graves' hyperthyroidism. V gene TRBV29-1 combines with J gene TRBJ2-7; TRBD2 might be the D (5 bases). The CDR3 is CSVAAGGYNEQYF. The CDR3 nucleotides read TGCAGCGTTGCCGCGGGCGGGTACAATGAGCAGTACTTC.